The 23 T cell receptor beta chains listed next were all sequenced from one sample in a study of T cells after yellow fever vaccination (dated by TCRdb to about 2019). Library generation was performed with 5' RACE. Sequencing used an Illumina HiSeq 2500. TCRdb ran its own pipeline on the public reads, namely fastp trimming at Q25 and MiXCR clone calling, and kept in-frame beta chains. When rows share a CDR3 protein, they turn into one entry using the most common DNA and genes. The sample records approximately 300,000 distinct CDR3 sequences, around 6.8% of which are singletons. Of the sample, 18% falls within the top ten clones. The treatment or condition label corresponds to: live attenuated yellow fever vaccine strain. The sequencing used PBMCs, collected about 41 days after the first yellow fever vaccination. These receptor sequences come from a man between 18 and 29 years old who received the YFV17D yellow fever vaccine.

The chain combines TRBV7-9 with TRBJ1-2; D not resolved. Trimming cost V 11 bases and J 3 bases, with 10 bases left between them. Germline lookup yields CDR1 SEHNR and CDR2 FQNEAQ (reference sequence). The CDR3 length is 11 residues. The CDR3 loop is CAPQRDYGYTF. The DNA for the CDR3 is TGTGCCCCGCAGCGGGACTATGGCTACACCTTC.

The CDR3 sequence: CASGRTENSPLHF. The CDR3 nucleotides read TGTGCCAGCGGGAGGACGGAAAATTCACCCCTCCACTTT. The chain employs TRBV6-1 and TRBJ1-6; D is ambiguous. This CDR3 contains 13 residues. CDR1 MNHNS and CDR2 SASEGT come from the germline V gene. Trimming took 8 bases from V and 7 from J, leaving 12 bases between them.

This clonotype was seen a handful of times. One junction end disagrees with the germline gene, perhaps due to a read error. The chain joins TRBV18 to TRBJ2-2; D might be TRBD2 (5 bases). Germline assignment: CDR1 KGHSH and CDR2 LQKENI. The CDR3 is 16 amino acids. CDR3 DNA: TGTGCCATCTCACCAACGGTCTTAGAGGGCACCGGGGAGCTGTTTTTT. Translation: CAISPTVLEGTGELFF.

This clonotype was seen a handful of times. This chain connects TRBV7-3 to TRBJ2-3; 8 bases align to TRBD1. The CDR3 contains 14 residues. Losses at the gene ends were 5 bases for V and 4 bases for J; bases not matched to a gene: 5. Germline loops: CDR1 SGHTA, CDR2 FQGTGA. CDR3 in DNA: TGTGCCAGCAGCCTGACAGGGGCCCCAGATACGCAGTATTTT. It codes for CASSLTGAPDTQYF.

This chain links TRBV29-1 with TRBJ2-1; D not certain. The CDR3 totals 11 residues. Trimming left V 0 bases short and J 7 bases short, with 4 bases between. Germline V gene data show CDR1 as SQVTM and CDR2 as ANQGSEA. CDR3 region: CSVEDLNEQFF. The CDR3 coding sequence is TGCAGCGTTGAAGATCTGAATGAGCAGTTCTTC.

The CDR3 DNA reads as TGTGCCAGCAGTGCGGACAGCTTATTTGGCTACACCTTC. It is translated as CASSADSLFGYTF. This chain links TRBV6-1 with TRBJ1-2; D is perhaps TRBD1 (6 bases). Trimming stripped 4 bases from V and 7 bases from J, with 13 bases between. This CDR3 spans 13 amino acids. CDR1 is MNHNS, CDR2 SASEGT, per germline.

V is TRBV11-3 and J is TRBJ2-2; D call uncertain. V lost 1 base, J lost 5 bases, and 5 bases lay in between. The CDR3 loop spans 13 amino acids. Germline V CDR1 and CDR2: SGHNT, YENEEA. CDR3 protein: CASSLVWTGELFF. For the CDR3, the DNA is TGTGCCAGCAGCTTAGTGTGGACCGGGGAGCTGTTTTTT.

This clonotype was seen repeatedly, ten times or more. This chain connects TRBV5-1 to TRBJ2-4, with D hard to call. CDR1 SGHRS and CDR2 YFSETQ come from the germline V gene. This CDR3 is built from 13 residues. Trimming stripped 0 bases from V and 6 bases from J, with 7 bases between. The CDR3 is CASSLGQINIQYF. CDR3 coding DNA: TGCGCCAGCAGCTTGGGGCAGATAAACATTCAGTACTTC.

This clonotype was counted between two and nine times. The rearrangement links TRBV3-1 to TRBJ1-6, with a weak D call TRBD1 (6 bases). The V end lost 0 bases, the J end lost 7 bases, and 13 bases lay between the germline ends. Germline CDR1 LGHDT, CDR2 YNNKEL (reference sequence). This CDR3 is built from 16 residues. The CDR3: CASSQELGAGNSPLHF. CDR3 nucleotides: TGTGCCAGCAGCCAAGAATTGGGGGCTGGGAATTCACCCCTCCACTTT.

This clonotype came up a few times. The CDR3 loop is CASSLDGGGNTEAFF. As DNA, the CDR3 is TGTGCCAGCAGCTTAGACGGGGGGGGGAACACTGAAGCTTTCTTT. The chain links TRBV7-9 to TRBJ1-1; TRBD1 might be the D (5 bases). Germline V gives CDR1 SEHNR, CDR2 FQNEAQ (reference sequence). The germline V and J ends were trimmed by 1 base and 1 base, with 10 bases remaining between them. The CDR3 totals 15 residues.

This clonotype was seen ten or more times. The J gene is TRBJ2-7, the V gene TRBV7-2; possibly TRBD1 for D (5 bases). The germline gives CDR1 SGHTA, CDR2 FQGNSA. V lost 4 bases and J lost 2, with 15 bases in between. This CDR3 region has 15 residues. The CDR3 DNA sequence: TGTGCCAGCAGCTCTTCTCAGACAGCAACCTACGAGCAGTACTTC. It specifies CASSSSQTATYEQYF.

DNA of the CDR3: TGTGCCAGCAGCCCCGGAGGGACAGGGGAGGAGCAGTACGTC. Translation gives CASSPGGTGEEQYV. V is TRBV6-2 or TRBV6-3 and J is TRBJ2-7, with TRBD1 identical over 10 bases. With 6 bases clipped from V and 7 bases from J, the junction kept 9 bases outside the gene matches. CDR3 size: 14 residues. The germline gives CDR1 MNHEY, CDR2 SVGEGT.

V gene TRBV12-3 or TRBV12-4 combines with J gene TRBJ2-3; TRBD2 matches 9 bases. V lost 8 bases to trimming and J lost 4 bases; unmatched junction nucleotides: 10. This CDR3 spans 15 amino acids. The CDR3 region has the DNA TGTGCCAGCCACCCGTACGCGGGGGGGGCAGATACGCAGTATTTT. Amino acid sequence: CASHPYAGGADTQYF.

This clonotype was recorded a few times. The genes are TRBV20-1 and TRBJ2-2; D gene uncertain. From germline, CDR1 is DFQATT and CDR2 SNEGSKA (reference sequence). CDR3 length equals 14 residues. Trimming shortened V by 6 bases and J by 2 bases, and 13 bases separated the two germline ends. The CDR3 DNA sequence: TGCAGTGCCATCACGGGCCCTAACACCGGGGAGCTGTTTTTT. Its translation is CSAITGPNTGELFF.

There are many counts of this clonotype. The chain combines TRBV5-6 with TRBJ1-1; D is ambiguous. The CDR3 has 13 amino acids. Germline V gene lookup returns CDR1 SGHDT and CDR2 YYEEEE. The germline V and J ends were trimmed by 4 bases and 7 bases, with 14 bases remaining between them. The CDR3 sequence: CASSRGGIHEAFF. As DNA, the CDR3 is TGTGCCAGCAGCCGAGGAGGGATTCATGAAGCTTTCTTT.

This clonotype has only a few counts. The J gene is TRBJ2-1, the V gene TRBV11-2, with 8 bases matching TRBD2. CDR3 length: 16 amino acids. With V trimmed by 3 bases and J by 2 bases, 6 bases remained unmatched. Per the germline V gene, CDR1 is SGHAT and CDR2 is FQNNGV. In DNA form, the CDR3 reads TGTGCCAGCAGCTTTGAGGGACTAGGAGCCTACAATGAGCAGTTCTTC. Amino acids: CASSFEGLGAYNEQFF.

The chain combines TRBV20-1 with TRBJ1-2; 7 bases fit TRBD1. Germline values: CDR1 DFQATT, CDR2 SNEGSKA (reference sequence). This CDR3 is built from 13 residues. V was clipped by 0 bases and J by 8 bases; unmatched bases: 6. CDR3 in DNA: TGCAGTGCTAGAGAAGACAGGGAGGAAGGCTACACCTTC. Its protein is CSAREDREEGYTF.

At least ten counts were recorded for this clonotype. The V gene is TRBV20-1, the J gene TRBJ2-2; D is undetermined. The ends were cut back, 5 bases at V and 0 bases at J, with 10 bases in the middle. This CDR3 is built from 14 residues. Germline CDR1 reads DFQATT; CDR2 reads SNEGSKA (reference sequence). The CDR3 nucleotides read TGCAGTGCTTCGGATCGCTCGAACACCGGGGAGCTGTTTTTT. Protein: CSASDRSNTGELFF.

This clonotype was counted a few times. This rearrangement joins TRBV20-1 to TRBJ2-7; 8 positions agree with TRBD1. Germline V CDR1 and CDR2: DFQATT, SNEGSKA (reference sequence). The CDR3 contains 14 residues. The junction had 8 bases not matched to a gene; V was cut back by 0 bases and J by 7 bases. CDR3 sequence (DNA): TGCAGTGCTAGAGATCTGGGACAGGCGAGGGAGCAGTACTTC. This gives the protein CSARDLGQAREQYF.

The rearrangement uses TRBV6-4 and TRBJ2-3; 9 bases map to TRBD1. Germline V CDR1 and CDR2: MRHNA, SNTAGT. This CDR3 has 15 residues. V lost 2 bases, J lost 4 bases, and 4 bases stayed unmatched. The CDR3 region has the DNA TGTGCCAGCAGTGACGGGACAGGGAGCGCAGATACGCAGTATTTT. Residues: CASSDGTGSADTQYF.

This clonotype came up a few times. V is TRBV5-6 and J is TRBJ1-3, with TRBD1 as a possible D gene (5 bases). Between the trimmed V and J ends, which lost 4 bases and 4 bases, there was a span of 15 bases. The CDR3 has 15 residues. Germline values: CDR1 SGHDT, CDR2 YYEEEE. This CDR3 is CASSHDQGVGNTIYF. The CDR3 DNA is TGTGCCAGCAGCCACGACCAGGGCGTAGGAAACACCATATATTTT. Using reference TRBV5-6 and TRBJ1-3 for the parts outside the CDR3, the full variable domain is DAGVTQSPTHLIKTRGQQVTLRCSPKSGHDTVSWYQQALGQGPQFIFQYYEEEERQRGNFPDRFSGHQFPNYSSELNVNALLLGDSALYLCASSHDQGVGNTIYFGEGSWLTVV.

The sample holds a few counts of this clonotype. V and J are TRBV6-1 and TRBJ2-1, with D hard to call. Trimming cost V 6 bases and J 2 bases, with 11 bases left between them. Per germline, CDR1 MNHNS and CDR2 SASEGT. The CDR3 loop spans 14 amino acids. The CDR3 DNA is TGTGCCAGCAGCGCGGACCCAACCTACAATGAGCAGTTCTTC. Encoded protein: CASSADPTYNEQFF.

This sequence joins TRBV6-2 or TRBV6-3 and TRBJ1-1; a possible D gene is TRBD1 (5 bases). V dropped 7 bases and J dropped 2 bases, with 11 bases sitting between them. The length of the CDR3 is 13 residues. The germline V gene has CDR1 MNHEY and CDR2 SVGEGT. The CDR3 reads CASNQGRNTEAFF. The CDR3 nucleotides are TGTGCCAGCAATCAGGGACGCAACACTGAAGCTTTCTTT.